Listed below are T cell receptor beta chains from one sample, sequenced in a study of T cell responses to AZD1222 COVID-19 vaccine. The protocol was immunoSEQ multiplex PCR, while the TCRdb copy is restricted to in-frame clones and leaves out a portion. The sample has approximately 110,000 clones; roughly 85% are singletons. This specimen was peripheral blood, taken 28 days after the second AZD1222 dose. The receptors come from an adult who received the AZD1222 COVID-19 vaccine. Each CDR3 is given with its conserved first and last residue. A D gene is named only where the DNA matches it firmly. A row's size may be missing; if present it is once, few, many or a size class.

d_call: TRBD1
v_call: TRBV19
clone_size: few
j_call: TRBJ1-6
cdr3_nt: TGTGCCAGTACAGATACACAGGGGGGGAATTCACCCCTCCACTTT
cdr3_aa: CASTDTQGGNSPLHF

d_call: -
v_call: TRBV5-1
clone_size: -
j_call: TRBJ1-3
cdr3_nt: TGCGCCAGCAGCTTGGGACAGGGAAACACCATATATTTT
cdr3_aa: CASSLGQGNTIYF

d_call: TRBD1
v_call: TRBV6-5
clone_size: -
j_call: TRBJ1-1
cdr3_nt: TGTGCCAGCAGTTTTACTCGGACAGGGGACACTGAAGCTTTCTTT
cdr3_aa: CASSFTRTGDTEAFF

d_call: -
v_call: TRBV24-1
clone_size: -
j_call: TRBJ1-2
cdr3_nt: TGTGCCACCAGTGATTCCCGGAGAGGGGATGGTGGCTACACCTTC
cdr3_aa: CATSDSRRGDGGYTF

d_call: -
v_call: TRBV19
clone_size: -
j_call: TRBJ1-2
cdr3_nt: TGTGCCAGTACCGGGGGGCAGACGGTCTACTATGGCTACACCTTC
cdr3_aa: CASTGGQTVYYGYTF

d_call: TRBD1
v_call: TRBV3-1/TRBV3-2
clone_size: -
j_call: TRBJ2-3
cdr3_nt: TGTGCCAGCAGCCATGAGGGACAGGGGTGGGACACAGATACGCAGTATTTT
cdr3_aa: CASSHEGQGWDTDTQYF

d_call: TRBD1
v_call: TRBV2
clone_size: -
j_call: TRBJ1-4
cdr3_nt: TGTGCCAGCAGTTGGGGACAGGGTAAAACACTGTTTTTT
cdr3_aa: CASSWGQGKTLFF

d_call: -
v_call: TRBV19
clone_size: few
j_call: TRBJ1-1
cdr3_nt: TGTGCCAGTAGTTGGATAGGGAGGAACACTGAAGCTTTCTTT
cdr3_aa: CASSWIGRNTEAFF

d_call: -
v_call: TRBV7-6
clone_size: once
j_call: TRBJ2-7
cdr3_nt: TGTGCCAGCAGCTCCCGGGCAGGAATCTCCTACGAGCAGTACTTC
cdr3_aa: CASSSRAGISYEQYF

d_call: -
v_call: TRBV19
clone_size: -
j_call: TRBJ1-1
cdr3_nt: TGTGCCAGTAGTGTACGGGAGACTAACACTGAAGCTTTCTTT
cdr3_aa: CASSVRETNTEAFF

d_call: -
v_call: TRBV19
clone_size: -
j_call: TRBJ2-7
cdr3_nt: TGTGCCAGTAGTATAGATCTCGGCCAGGGGTACGACGAGCAGTACTTC
cdr3_aa: CASSIDLGQGYDEQYF

d_call: -
v_call: TRBV7-9
clone_size: -
j_call: TRBJ1-2
cdr3_nt: TGTGCCAGCAGCGCCGGGACAAACTATGGCTACACCTTC
cdr3_aa: CASSAGTNYGYTF

d_call: -
v_call: TRBV28
clone_size: once
j_call: TRBJ2-2
cdr3_nt: TGTGCCAGCACCCTAGGCGGAGCCTTCTCCGGGGAGCTGTTTTTT
cdr3_aa: CASTLGGAFSGELFF

d_call: -
v_call: TRBV7-7
clone_size: -
j_call: TRBJ2-3
cdr3_nt: TGTGCCAGCAGCTTAGGGGGGGCGTCAGATACGCAGTATTTT
cdr3_aa: CASSLGGASDTQYF

d_call: -
v_call: TRBV7-9
clone_size: -
j_call: TRBJ1-6
cdr3_nt: TGTGCCAGCAGCTCCGTGAGTGCAGACCTCCCCCTCCACTTT
cdr3_aa: CASSSVSADLPLHF

d_call: -
v_call: TRBV7-2
clone_size: -
j_call: TRBJ1-1
cdr3_nt: TGTGCCAGCAGCTTAGAGTCTCCGATTGGGGCTTTCTTT
cdr3_aa: CASSLESPIGAFF

d_call: TRBD2
v_call: TRBV28
clone_size: once
j_call: TRBJ2-3
cdr3_nt: TGTGCCAGCAGTTTGGGGCTAGCGGGGGGAGAAGATACGCAGTATTTT
cdr3_aa: CASSLGLAGGEDTQYF

d_call: TRBD2
v_call: TRBV11-2
clone_size: once
j_call: TRBJ2-7
cdr3_nt: TGTGCCAGCAGCTCCATGACTAGCGGGCGTTACGAGCAGTACTTC
cdr3_aa: CASSSMTSGRYEQYF

d_call: -
v_call: TRBV4-3
clone_size: -
j_call: TRBJ1-3
cdr3_nt: TGCGCCAGCAGCCAAGTAGGGGCAGGAGGAAACACCATATATTTT
cdr3_aa: CASSQVGAGGNTIYF

d_call: TRBD2
v_call: TRBV24-1
clone_size: -
j_call: TRBJ2-3
cdr3_nt: TGTGCCACCAGTGGGGTCGGGGAGGGGACAGATACGCAGTATTTT
cdr3_aa: CATSGVGEGTDTQYF

d_call: -
v_call: TRBV3-1/TRBV3-2
clone_size: few
j_call: TRBJ2-7
cdr3_nt: TGTGCCAGCAGCCGCCAAGATACCTACGAGCAGTACTTC
cdr3_aa: CASSRQDTYEQYF

d_call: -
v_call: TRBV5-6
clone_size: -
j_call: TRBJ2-7
cdr3_nt: TGTGCCAGCAGCCCCCTCGACGCGGCCTACGAGCAGTACTTC
cdr3_aa: CASSPLDAAYEQYF